The 7 T cell receptor beta chains in this list originate from one sample, sequenced in a study of blood T cell repertoires in COVID-19. Profiled with immunoSEQ multiplex PCR; TCRdb holds only in-frame clones, not every one. The data show roughly 300,000 clones, more than 85% seen once. The sample consisted of PBMCs or T cells enriched from blood (not recorded which). The source is a woman aged 30 to 39 who had recovered from COVID-19.

Details on this clone: The same CDR3 arises from other DNA sequences in this sample as well. The chain's CDR3 is CASSRQGYEQYF. The CDR3 nucleotides are TGTGCCAGTAGTCGACAGGGTTACGAGCAGTACTTC. The chain uses TRBV19 and TRBJ2-7; 7 bases agree with TRBD1. This CDR3 has 12 amino acids. Germline V gives CDR1 LNHDA, CDR2 SQIVND (reference sequence). The V segment lost 5 bases and the J segment 4 bases; nucleotides outside the gene matches: 2.

In its sample, this clone was seen once. This chain joins TRBV3-1 (or the pseudogene TRBV3-2) and TRBJ2-1; 8 positions match TRBD2. Germline V gene lookup returns CDR1 LGHDT and CDR2 YNNKEL (reference sequence). V lost 0 bases, J lost 12 bases, and 13 bases stayed unmatched. The CDR3 has 16 amino acids. CDR3 loop: CASSQESLAGAHGQFF. CDR3 nucleotide sequence: TGTGCCAGCAGCCAAGAATCTCTAGCGGGTGCCCATGGGCAGTTCTTC.

The chain employs TRBV3-1 (or the pseudogene TRBV3-2) and TRBJ1-6, with D tentatively TRBD1 (5 bases). CDR1 is LGHDT, CDR2 YNNKEL, per germline (reference sequence). The length of the CDR3 is 13 residues. Deletions cut 0 bases from V and 10 bases from J, with 7 bases between. CDR3 protein: CASSQDGGSPLHF. The CDR3 DNA follows: TGTGCCAGCAGCCAAGATGGGGGGTCACCCCTCCACTTT.

J is TRBJ1-1 and V is TRBV5-4; D is unclear. Germline assignment: CDR1 SGHNT and CDR2 YYREEE (reference sequence). Between the trimmed V and J ends, which lost 4 bases and 0 bases, there was a span of 7 bases. The CDR3 contains 13 residues. CDR3 protein: CASSKDLNTEAFF. The DNA of the CDR3 is TGTGCCAGCAGCAAAGACTTGAACACTGAAGCTTTCTTT.

The chain joins TRBV29-1 to TRBJ1-2; D is unresolved. The germline V and J ends were trimmed by 4 bases and 5 bases, with 8 bases remaining between them. The CDR3 has 11 amino acids. Germline V gene data show CDR1 as SQVTM and CDR2 as ANQGSEA. The CDR3 sequence is CSVVGLYGYTF. As DNA, the CDR3 is TGCAGCGTTGTCGGTTTGTATGGCTACACCTTC.

This clone showed up just once. The genes are TRBV7-2 and TRBJ2-7; 9 nucleotides agree with TRBD2. From germline, CDR1 is SGHTA and CDR2 FQGNSA. CDR3 size: 18 residues. V dropped 0 bases and J dropped 0; count of bases not matched to a gene: 9. This CDR3 is CASSLAPSGVQFSYEQYF. The DNA for the CDR3 is TGTGCCAGCAGCTTAGCTCCTAGCGGGGTCCAATTCTCCTACGAGCAGTACTTC.

The table lists this clone with a count of one. V usage is TRBV5-1 and J usage is TRBJ1-2, with D perhaps TRBD1 (6 bases). Germline V lookup: CDR1 SGHRS, CDR2 YFSETQ. The CDR3 spans 14 residues. Trimming removed 4 bases at V and 8 bases at J, with 18 bases between. The CDR3 DNA sequence: TGCGCCAGCAGCCCAGGGGAGGGGACTTACGGCTACACCTTC. It yields the protein CASSPGEGTYGYTF.